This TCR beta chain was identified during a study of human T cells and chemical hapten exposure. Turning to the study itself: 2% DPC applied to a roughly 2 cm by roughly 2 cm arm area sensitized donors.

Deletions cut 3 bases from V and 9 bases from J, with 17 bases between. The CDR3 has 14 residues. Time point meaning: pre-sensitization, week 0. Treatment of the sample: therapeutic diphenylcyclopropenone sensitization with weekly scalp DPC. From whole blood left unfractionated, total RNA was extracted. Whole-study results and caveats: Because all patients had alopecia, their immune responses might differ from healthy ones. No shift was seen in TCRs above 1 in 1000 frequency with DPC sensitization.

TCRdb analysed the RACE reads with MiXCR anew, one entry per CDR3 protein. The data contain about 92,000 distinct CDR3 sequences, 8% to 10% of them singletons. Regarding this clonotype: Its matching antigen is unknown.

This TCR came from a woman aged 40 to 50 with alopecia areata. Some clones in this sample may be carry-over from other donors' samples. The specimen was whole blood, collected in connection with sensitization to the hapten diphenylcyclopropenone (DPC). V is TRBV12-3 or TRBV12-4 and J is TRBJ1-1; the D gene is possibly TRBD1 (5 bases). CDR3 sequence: CASSLGTLTPKAFF. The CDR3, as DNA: TGTGCCAGCAGTTTGGGGACCTTGACTCCAAAAGCTTTCTTT.